Presented here are 8 T cell receptor beta chains from one specimen sequenced in a study of T cell responses to AZD1222 COVID-19 vaccine. TCRdb's copy holds only in-frame clones and misses some; the assay was immunoSEQ multiplex PCR. The data hold about 150,000 clones, with less than 95% observed a single time. Sequencing was performed on peripheral blood, taken 28 days after the second dose of the MenACWY control vaccine. The source of these receptors is an adult who received the MenACWY meningococcal vaccine as a control.

The chain has TRBV3-1 (or the pseudogene TRBV3-2) and TRBJ2-3; D might be TRBD1 or TRBD2, each matching 5 bases. The ends were cut back, 4 bases at V and 4 bases at J, with 15 bases in the middle. This CDR3 comprises 15 residues. Germline CDR1 reads LGHDT; CDR2 reads YNNKEL (reference sequence). The CDR3 protein is CASSPSGRGPDTQYF. The CDR3 nucleotides are TGTGCCAGCAGCCCGAGCGGTCGGGGCCCAGATACGCAGTATTTT.

The rearrangement uses TRBV7-2 and TRBJ2-4; D call uncertain. Germline V gene lookup returns CDR1 SGHTA and CDR2 FQGNSA. The CDR3 is 14 residues long. Trimming pared 0 bases from V and 8 bases from J, leaving 11 bases between. CDR3 in amino acids: CASSLAVDQDIQYF. The CDR3 DNA is TGTGCCAGCAGCTTAGCAGTGGACCAGGACATTCAGTACTTC.

The rearrangement uses TRBV6-1 and TRBJ1-5, with 9 bases identical to TRBD1. Germline values: CDR1 MNHNS, CDR2 SASEGT. The CDR3 has 16 amino acids. V dropped 2 bases and J dropped 8; count of bases not matched to a gene: 10. CDR3 coding DNA: TGTGCCAGCAGTGAACCAGGACAGGGGACCTTTGAGCCCCAGCATTTT. Protein product: CASSEPGQGTFEPQHF.

The V and J genes are TRBV3-1 (or the pseudogene TRBV3-2) and TRBJ1-2; 10 positions agree with TRBD1. Germline assignment: CDR1 LGHDT and CDR2 YNNKEL (reference sequence). The CDR3 sequence is 15 residues long. J was trimmed by 9 bases and V by 5 bases; bases with no gene match: 12. The CDR3 spells CASSSRQGASSSYTF. In DNA form, the CDR3 reads TGTGCCAGCAGCTCCCGACAGGGGGCATCGTCGAGCTACACCTTC.

The chain links TRBV7-9 to TRBJ1-4; possible D gene TRBD1, 6 bases. Trimming took off 5 bases at V and 3 bases at J, with 22 bases between the two ends. This CDR3 is built from 18 residues. CDR1 is SEHNR, CDR2 FQNEAQ, per germline (reference sequence). The CDR3 DNA is TGTGCCAGCAGCCCCGGGGCCAGGGGCGTTGGGGCTAATGAAAAACTGTTTTTT. This translates into CASSPGARGVGANEKLFF.

This chain connects TRBV19 to TRBJ2-5; 7 positions match TRBD1. With 4 bases clipped from V and 4 bases from J, the junction kept 9 bases outside the gene matches. Per the germline V gene, CDR1 is LNHDA and CDR2 is SQIVND (reference sequence). The CDR3 consists of 15 residues. CDR3 amino acids: CASSTRQGMGETQYF. The CDR3 DNA sequence: TGTGCCAGTAGTACCCGACAGGGAATGGGAGAGACCCAGTACTTC.

This rearrangement joins TRBV28 to TRBJ2-1; 7 bases are shared with TRBD2. The CDR3 extends over 15 amino acids. The ends lost 7 bases at V and 8 bases at J; junction bases unmatched: 14. CDR1 is MDHEN, CDR2 SYDVKM, per germline. CDR3 residues: CASTASRGRSDEQFF. DNA for the CDR3: TGTGCCAGCACCGCTTCGCGCGGGAGATCGGATGAGCAGTTCTTC.

V usage is TRBV24-1 and J usage is TRBJ2-1; the match to TRBD1 covers 9 bases. This CDR3 spans 15 amino acids. Germline assignment: CDR1 KGHDR and CDR2 SFDVKD. Trimming removed 5 bases from V and 7 bases from J; junction bases left unmatched: 8. In nucleotides, the CDR3 is TGTGCCACCAGTGCCTACGGGACAGGGAAGAATGAGCAGTTCTTC. Its translation is CATSAYGTGKNEQFF.